These T cell receptor beta chains were read from a single sample in a study of blood T cells in healthy people across ages. Each CDR3 protein gets one entry after TCRdb re-called the 5' RACE reads with MiXCR. In the table there are about 1.1 million distinct CDR3 sequences, around two fifths of which are singletons. Sequenced material: blood. The receptors were sampled from a man between 18 and 35 years old in good health. Each CDR3 is given with its conserved first and last residue. The D gene is left open where the match is weak. Clone size is given for some rows only: seen once, a few or many times, or a class if the clone is expanded.

V	J	D	size	DNA	CDR3
TRBV9	TRBJ2-3	TRBD2	few	TGTGCCAGCAGCCCAAACTCCGGGACTAGCGGGCCAGATACGCAGTATTTT	CASSPNSGTSGPDTQYF
TRBV7-3	TRBJ2-3	NA	NA	TGTGCCAGCAGCGTCCGGACAACAGATACGCAGTATTTT	CASSVRTTDTQYF
TRBV20-1	TRBJ1-2	TRBD1	few	TGCAGTGCCAAAACCACCGGGACAGTTGGCTACACCTTC	CSAKTTGTVGYTF
TRBV6-2/TRBV6-3	TRBJ2-1	NA	NA	TGTGCCAGCGCATACCCGGACAGTTTTGACAATGAGCAGTTCTTC	CASAYPDSFDNEQFF
TRBV6-2/TRBV6-3	TRBJ1-1	NA	NA	TGTGCCAGCGGCCAAGACAGATGGTACACTGAAGCTTTCTTT	CASGQDRWYTEAFF
TRBV21-1	TRBJ1-5	NA	once	TGTGCCAGCAGCAAAGAAGCGGGGGGCACAGATACGCAGCATTTT	CASSKEAGGTDTQHF
TRBV4-3	TRBJ1-2	TRBD1	NA	TGCGCCAGCAGCCAAGAGGACGACAGGGAGGGTTGGAGCTATGGCTACACCTTC	CASSQEDDREGWSYGYTF
TRBV20-1	TRBJ1-2	TRBD1	NA	TGCAGTGCTAGAGGATCCGGGACAGGGGGCCAGGCCTATGGCTACACCTTC	CSARGSGTGGQAYGYTF
TRBV10-3	TRBJ1-1	NA	few	TGTGCCATCAGGTCTGGACAGCCGTTTGTCACTGAAGCTTTCTTT	CAIRSGQPFVTEAFF
TRBV12-3/TRBV12-4	TRBJ1-1	TRBD1	NA	TGTGCCAGCAGAGCGGACAGGGGAATGAACACTGAAGCTTTCTTT	CASRADRGMNTEAFF
TRBV25-1	TRBJ2-1	TRBD2	once	TGTGCCAGCAGGCCTCGGGACTATCTCTACAATGAGCAGTTCTTC	CASRPRDYLYNEQFF
TRBV6-1	TRBJ2-6	NA	NA	TGTGCCAGCAGTGAACACAGCTCTGGGGCCAACGTCCTGACTTTC	CASSEHSSGANVLTF
TRBV6-5	TRBJ1-4	TRBD1	NA	TGTGCCAGCAGTAATGGACAGGGGGGGGAAAAACTGTTTTTT	CASSNGQGGEKLFF
TRBV20-1	TRBJ2-3	NA	NA	TGCAGTGCTAGAGGGCAGGGAAGTCCAGATACGCAGTATTTT	CSARGQGSPDTQYF
TRBV4-3	TRBJ2-3	TRBD2	few	TGCGCCAGCAGCCAAGATCGACTAGCGGGGGGCGGGTTAGATACGCAGTATTTT	CASSQDRLAGGGLDTQYF
TRBV20-1	TRBJ2-3	TRBD1	NA	TGCAGTGCTAGAGGACAGGGTTTTCCCACAGATACGCAGTATTTT	CSARGQGFPTDTQYF
TRBV6-5	TRBJ1-5	TRBD1	few	TGTGCCAGCAGTCAAAGACAGGGACAGCCCCAGCATTTT	CASSQRQGQPQHF
TRBV5-1	TRBJ2-5	NA	NA	TGCGCCAGCAGCTTGTTCACTAGTTCTGTTGCCTCTTACGGGCAGTACTTC	CASSLFTSSVASYGQYF
TRBV5-1	TRBJ1-1	NA	few	TGCGCCAGCAGCTCGACCGCTGACAGAAGGGTCGGTAAAGCTTTCTTT	CASSSTADRRVGKAFF
TRBV6-2/TRBV6-3	TRBJ1-5	NA	NA	TGTGCCAGCAGGCCCGAAAAAGGAGGTTTTTATCAGCCCCAGCATTTT	CASRPEKGGFYQPQHF
TRBV4-3	TRBJ2-1	NA	NA	TGCGCCAGCAGCCAAGATGACGCGGAAAACTCCTACAATGAGCAGTTCTTC	CASSQDDAENSYNEQFF
TRBV28	TRBJ2-7	NA	few	TGTGCCAGCAGTAGCGCGGAGGGGGGGAAAGCATCCTACGAGCAGTACTTC	CASSSAEGGKASYEQYF
TRBV2	TRBJ1-2	NA	NA	TGTGCCGGGATGACAGGAGACTATGGCTACACCTTC	CAGMTGDYGYTF
TRBV20-1	TRBJ1-4	NA	NA	TGCAGTGCTAAGTCAGGGTCAACTAATGAAAAACTGTTTTTT	CSAKSGSTNEKLFF
TRBV6-6	TRBJ1-5	TRBD1	NA	TGTGCCAGCAGTCCACAGGGGCCGGGGTATAGCAATCAGCCCCAGCATTTT	CASSPQGPGYSNQPQHF
TRBV4-1	TRBJ1-4	NA	NA	TGCGCCAGCAGCCAAGATGGGGGGGGCGCAACTAATGAAAAACTGTTTTTT	CASSQDGGGATNEKLFF
TRBV7-3	TRBJ2-3	TRBD2	NA	TGTGCCAGCAGTAGTAGCGGGGGGGAAACAGATACGCAGTATTTT	CASSSSGGETDTQYF
TRBV7-2	TRBJ1-1	NA	NA	TGTGCCAGCAGCTTATATACCGGAAACACTGAAGCTTTCTTT	CASSLYTGNTEAFF
TRBV7-2	TRBJ2-5	NA	NA	TGTGCCAGCAGCGGAACCTTTCAAGAGACCCGGTACTTC	CASSGTFQETRYF
TRBV6-2/TRBV6-3	TRBJ2-7	TRBD1	few	TGTGCCAGCAGTTACCGGAACGACCGGGACAGCTCCTACGAGCAGTACTTC	CASSYRNDRDSSYEQYF
TRBV4-3	TRBJ2-2	NA	NA	TGCGCCAGCAGCCCCCGGGAGATCACCGGGGAGCTGTTTTTT	CASSPREITGELFF
TRBV12-3/TRBV12-4	TRBJ1-3	NA	NA	TGTGCCAGCAGTTTAGGGGCAGGGTTGCGAAACACCATATATTTT	CASSLGAGLRNTIYF
TRBV7-8	TRBJ1-5	TRBD1	few	TGTGCCAGCAGCCCCACGGAGGGGGCAGGTCAGCCCCAGCATTTT	CASSPTEGAGQPQHF
TRBV12-3/TRBV12-4	TRBJ1-2	NA	NA	TGTGCCAGCAGTTTAGCTCGCGGCAGTACCCCTCTACATGGCTACACCTTC	CASSLARGSTPLHGYTF
TRBV5-1	TRBJ2-1	NA	few	TGCGCCAGCAGTTCCCGGGGGCCCTACAATGAGCAGTTCTTC	CASSSRGPYNEQFF
TRBV15	TRBJ1-1	NA	many	TGTGCCACCAGCATGGGAGCCACTATGAACACTGAAGCTTTCTTT	CATSMGATMNTEAFF
TRBV7-3	TRBJ1-6	NA	few	TGTGCCAGCATCGGACGGGTGAATTCACCCCTCCACTTT	CASIGRVNSPLHF
TRBV14	TRBJ2-7	TRBD1	few	TGTGCCAGCAGCGGACAGGGGAACGAGCAGTACTTC	CASSGQGNEQYF
TRBV29-1	TRBJ2-3	TRBD1	many	TGCAGCGTGGATGGACAGGGGGCTTCAGATACGCAGTATTTT	CSVDGQGASDTQYF
TRBV5-1	TRBJ1-3	TRBD1	NA	TGCGCCAGCAGCTTGGGGACAGGGACATACCCGCACTCTGGAAACACCATATATTTT	CASSLGTGTYPHSGNTIYF
TRBV4-1	TRBJ1-2	NA	once	TGCGCCAGCAGCCGAGAGTGGGACGGAAGGTATGGCTACACCTTC	CASSREWDGRYGYTF
TRBV6-6	TRBJ2-7	NA	NA	TGTGCCAGCAGTTACTCGTACGAGCAGGGTGGCGAGCAGTACTTC	CASSYSYEQGGEQYF
TRBV28	TRBJ1-4	NA	NA	TGTGCCAGCAGTTTGGGGTTGGGTGGTTCTAATGAAAAACTGTTTTTT	CASSLGLGGSNEKLFF
TRBV29-1	TRBJ2-3	TRBD2	few	TGCAGCGTTGAAGTCCTCCCCTCGGGGGGGTACACAGATACGCAGTATTTT	CSVEVLPSGGYTDTQYF
TRBV5-1	TRBJ2-7	NA	NA	TGCGCCAGCAGCTCAGCAGGGGCTTCCTACGAGCAGTACTTC	CASSSAGASYEQYF
TRBV2	TRBJ1-1	NA	NA	TGTGCCAGCAGTGAAGCGAGGCCAGTTAACACTGAAGCTTTCTTT	CASSEARPVNTEAFF
TRBV5-1	TRBJ1-2	NA	few	TGCGCCAGCAGCCCAGAAGCCTCGCGAGGAGAGGGGATTGCTTATGGCTACACCTTC	CASSPEASRGEGIAYGYTF
TRBV6-2/TRBV6-3	TRBJ1-5	TRBD1	few	TGTGCCAGCAGACGCGCCGGGACAGGGAATCAGCCCCAGCATTTT	CASRRAGTGNQPQHF
TRBV6-1	TRBJ2-3	TRBD2	few	TGTGCCAGCAGTCCGTCGACTAGCGGGGGTCTCACAGATACGCAGTATTTT	CASSPSTSGGLTDTQYF
TRBV6-6	TRBJ2-7	NA	NA	TGTGCCAGCAGTTATCAGGAAACCTACGAGCAGTACTTC	CASSYQETYEQYF